This T cell receptor (beta chain) was profiled in a study of T cell repertoires in cytomegalovirus infection. Study information: Recently identified HLA-C-restricted CMV epitopes were used, and well-studied HLA-B-restricted CMV epitopes were used as well. Both CMV infection and a matching HLA type were indicated by public TCR beta signatures.

The CDR3 runs to 18 residues. V lost 7 bases to trimming and J lost 0 bases; unmatched junction nucleotides: 16. Looked up from germline, CDR1 is LNHDA and CDR2 is SQIVND (reference sequence). This clonotype was seen a few times. Its antigen remains unknown. From the reads, TCRdb called clonotypes with MiXCR, one entry per CDR3 protein. In the table there are around 430,000 distinct CDR3 sequences, about 39% of which are singletons. The study's findings and limits: Public TCR beta family frequency separated CMV-and-HLA carriers, including in an independent cohort.

This sequence was found in a human donor in good health (CMV status not recorded). Some clones in this sample may be carry-over from other donors' samples. The rearrangement joins TRBV19 to TRBJ2-5; the match to TRBD1 covers 8 bases. The sample here was cultured PBMCs, taken from culture after CMV antigen stimulation. CDR3 region: CASKDRGRYPTYQETQYF. The CDR3 coding sequence is TGTGCCAGTAAAGACAGGGGCCGCTATCCCACGTACCAAGAGACCCAGTACTTC.